The 15 T cell receptor beta chains listed next were all sequenced from one sample in a study of T cell clonality in common variable immunodeficiency. Data came from immunoSEQ multiplex PCR; TCRdb stores just in-frame clones and leaves some out. The sample presents about 81,000 clones, none singletons. The sequencing input was peripheral blood mononuclear cells. These receptors were collected from a person aged 18 to 70 in good health.

This clone was seen repeatedly, ten times or more. Germline and junction disagree at one end, which may indicate a read error. Here the CDR3 reads CASSQGLGGVQPQHF. The part of the CDR3 DNA that was read is TGCGCCAGCAGCCAAGGGTTGGGAGGGGTTCAGCCC. The rearrangement uses TRBV4-2 and TRBJ1-5, with D possibly matching TRBD1 (5 bases). The read comes to an end 3 residues before the CDR3 does, leaving the germline J gene to fill in the end. The CDR3 has 15 residues. The germline V gene encodes CDR1 LGHNA and CDR2 YNFKEQ.

Many counts were recorded for this clone. The CDR3 reads CASSGRTGGTGELFF. The CDR3 bases that were read are TGTGCCAGCAGTGGTCGGACAGGGGGGACCGGGGAG. The chain combines TRBV2 with TRBJ2-2; TRBD1 matches 10 bases. The sequence runs out 3 residues before the end of the CDR3; the remainder is reconstructed from the germline J gene. The V and J ends lost 4 bases and 5 bases, in that order; junction bases with no gene match: 4. Germline V gene lookup returns CDR1 SNHLY and CDR2 FYNNEI. CDR3 length: 15 amino acids.

This clone occurred many times. The read comes to an end 3 residues before the CDR3 does, leaving the germline J gene to fill in the end. The gene calls are TRBV14 and TRBJ2-3; tentatively, D is TRBD2 (5 bases). The germline V and J ends were trimmed by 0 bases and 4 bases, with 8 bases remaining between them. The CDR3 sequence is 14 residues long. Germline assignment: CDR1 SGHDN and CDR2 FVKESK. The CDR3 sequence: CASSQDRGSDTQYF. The CDR3 bases that were read are TGTGCCAGCAGCCAAGACCGGGGTTCAGATACG.

This clone was observed many times. Read data end 3 residues before the CDR3 end; the end is taken from the germline J gene. The chain links TRBV10-3 to TRBJ2-3; a possible D gene is TRBD1 (5 bases). Germline CDR1 is ENHRY and CDR2 is SYGVKD. The CDR3 covers 11 residues. CDR3 DNA (partial): TGTGCCATATTAGACAGCACCACG. As protein: CAILDSTT. The full CDR3 sequence reads CAILDSTTQYF.

This clone has ten or more counts. Read data end 3 residues before the CDR3 end; the end is taken from the germline J gene. This specimen includes other DNA sequences encoding the same CDR3. The chain is built from TRBV19 and TRBJ1-2; D is undetermined. This CDR3 region has 13 residues. Germline-derived CDR1 and CDR2 are LNHDA and SQIVND (reference sequence). Trimming shortened V by 5 bases and J by 4 bases, and 11 bases separated the two germline ends. CDR3 region: CASSPAGRYGYTF. The part of the CDR3 DNA that was read is TGTGCCAGTAGTCCGGCGGGCCGCTATGGC.

The sample holds many counts of this clone. The read ends 3 residues before the CDR3 terminus; that terminus is restored from the germline J gene. The chain carries TRBV5-1 and TRBJ1-4; D is unclear. The CDR3 covers 15 residues. Trimming took off 3 bases at V and 4 bases at J, with 13 bases between the two ends. Germline CDR1 is SGHRS and CDR2 is YFSETQ. This chain's CDR3 is CASSSTRSDNEKLFF. The CDR3 DNA, read in part, is TGCGCCAGCAGCTCGACTCGGTCCGATAATGAAAAA.

This clone was counted many times. The read comes to an end 3 residues before the CDR3 does, leaving the germline J gene to fill in the end. The chain is built from TRBV12-3 or TRBV12-4 and TRBJ2-1; 7 nucleotides agree with TRBD2. The CDR3 is made up of 15 amino acids. With 4 bases clipped from V and 2 bases from J, the junction kept 5 bases outside the gene matches. The CDR3 protein is CASSSSGNPYNEQFF. The covered CDR3 bases are TGTGCCAGCAGTTCGAGCGGGAACCCCTACAATGAG.

This clone was seen repeatedly, ten times or more. The read ends 3 residues shy of where the CDR3 ends; the end is completed using the germline J gene. This chain joins TRBV18 and TRBJ1-2; D possibly corresponds to TRBD1 (5 bases). The V gene's germline CDR1 is KGHSH and CDR2 LQKENI. This CDR3 comprises 14 residues. Trimming left V 6 bases short and J 4 bases short, with 15 bases between. The CDR3 loop reads CASSPPGPPYGYTF. The sequenced part of the CDR3 DNA is TGTGCCAGCTCTCCGCCAGGGCCTCCCTATGGC.

This clone was seen repeatedly, ten times or more. Read sequence stops 3 residues before the CDR3 end, and the germline J gene provides the missing end. The sample has other DNA sequences that encode this CDR3 too. The V gene is TRBV5-1, the J gene TRBJ2-5; TRBD1 matches at 9 bases. Germline V CDR1 and CDR2: SGHRS, YFSETQ. There are 14 residues in the CDR3. V gave up 4 bases and J gave up 4 bases; unmatched junction bases: 5. The CDR3 region is CASSLDRGGETQYF. Partial CDR3 DNA: TGCGCCAGCAGCCTAGACAGGGGGGGAGAGACC. Combining the CDR3 with reference TRBV5-1 and TRBJ2-5 gives the whole variable domain KAGVTQTPRYLIKTRGQQVTLSCSPISGHRSVSWYQQTPGQGLQFLFEYFSETQRNKGNFPGRFSGRQFSNSRSEMNVSTLELGDSALYLCASSLDRGGETQYFGPGTRLLVL.

Within the sample, this clone is medium-sized (0.01 to 0.1%). The DNA ends 3 residues before the CDR3 does, and the rest of the CDR3 is filled in from the germline J gene. The chain joins TRBV7-8 to TRBJ2-1, with TRBD1 matching 7 bases. J lost 6 bases, V lost 4 bases, and 9 bases had no gene match. CDR1 is SGHVS, CDR2 FQNEAQ, per germline. The CDR3 totals 15 residues. The CDR3 here is CASSSRQGPTNEQFF. Partial CDR3 DNA: TGTGCCAGCAGCTCCCGACAGGGACCGACCAATGAG.

This clone showed up many times. The DNA ends 3 residues before the CDR3 does, and the rest of the CDR3 is filled in from the germline J gene. The chain recombines TRBV5-4 with TRBJ2-2; no clear D gene. V lost 3 bases, J lost 4 bases, and 13 bases lay in between. Per germline, CDR1 SGHNT and CDR2 YYREEE (reference sequence). The CDR3 covers 15 residues. CDR3 bases read: TGTGCCAGCAGCTCCCGCGGAGCGCGCACCGGGGAG. It specifies CASSSRGARTGE. The complete CDR3 protein is CASSSRGARTGELFF.

In its sample, this clone was seen many times. Coverage ceases 3 residues before the CDR3 finishes, and the germline J gene fills in the end. The rearrangement joins TRBV4-1 to TRBJ1-6, with 7 nucleotides matching TRBD1. V lost 8 bases to trimming and J lost 4 bases; unmatched junction nucleotides: 11. Germline assignment: CDR1 MGHRA and CDR2 YSYEKL. The CDR3 runs 16 residues. The sequenced part of the CDR3 DNA is TGCGCCAGCGACAGGGAGGGTTCGACTTATAATTCACCC. Its protein is CASDREGSTYNSP. The full CDR3 is CASDREGSTYNSPLHF.

In its sample, this clone was seen a few times. The junction departs from the called germline gene at one end, perhaps through a read error. The CDR3 end is not reached by the read, which stops 3 residues before it; the germline J gene fills it in. The V call is TRBV11-1, the J call TRBJ1-1; tentatively, D is TRBD1 (6 bases). This CDR3 region has 15 residues. CDR1 is SGHAT and CDR2 is FQDESV in the germline V gene (reference sequence). CDR3 region: CASRLVTGSGTEAFF. The covered CDR3 bases are TGTGCCAGCAGGTTAGTTACAGGGTCGGGAACTGAA. Filled out from reference TRBV11-1 and TRBJ1-1, the complete variable domain reads EAEVAQSPRYKITEKSQAVAFWCDPISGHATLYWYRQILGQGPELLVQFQDESVVDDSQLPKDRFSAERLKGVDSTLKIQPAELGDSAMYLCASRLVTGSGTEAFFGQGTRLTVV.

This clone was found many times. The CDR3 extends 3 residues past the end of the read, so its final part is completed from the germline J gene. V is TRBV19 and J is TRBJ2-2; 11 positions match TRBD1. The germline gives CDR1 LNHDA, CDR2 SQIVND (reference sequence). The CDR3 covers 15 residues. V shed 8 bases, J shed 8 bases, and the junction held 10 bases outside the gene matches. The CDR3 here is CASCWGQGVPGELFF. The CDR3 bases that were read are TGTGCCAGTTGCTGGGGACAGGGGGTTCCGGGGGAG.

This clone was found many times. With the read ending 3 residues before the CDR3 end, the germline J gene is used to fill in that end. The chain uses TRBV20-1 and TRBJ2-4; TRBD1 agrees at 9 bases. Germline CDR1 and CDR2: DFQATT and SNEGSKA (reference sequence). The CDR3 runs 11 residues. The V and J ends lost 6 bases and 8 bases, in that order; junction bases with no gene match: 2. The sequenced part of the CDR3 DNA is TGCAGTGCCCGGACAGGGGACATT. Its protein product is CSARTGDI. The CDR3, in full, reads CSARTGDIQYF.